One and the same sample provided the 2 T cell receptor beta chains below, sequenced in a study of cytomegalovirus exposure and HLA in healthy donors (dated by TCRdb to 2016 to 2017). Libraries were constructed by the immunoSEQ multiplex PCR assay. For the multiplex PCR, a mixture combining 60 forward primers for TCR Vbeta segments and 13 reverse primers for TCR Jbeta segments was used. TCRdb provides this immuneACCESS table in a form limited to in-frame rearrangements. Some clones are lacking; in checked studies, under half of them reflect an unresolved V gene, and why the rest are absent is not known. Recorded for this sample are about 260,000 clones; more than 55% of them occurred a single time. Under 3% of the sample belongs to the ten largest clones. Sequenced input: PBMCs. The source of these receptors is a female donor in good health and CMV-seronegative.

This clone was detected only once. This chain links TRBV7-8 with TRBJ1-2, with 9 positions matching TRBD1. The CDR3 covers 15 residues. V was pared by 5 bases and J by 1 base, with 5 bases of the junction left unmatched. Germline lookup yields CDR1 SGHVS and CDR2 FQNEAQ. CDR3 sequence reads: CASSGTGGYNYGYTF. In DNA, the CDR3 is TGTGCCAGCAGCGGTACAGGGGGCTATAACTATGGCTACACCTTC.

V gene TRBV6-5 combines with J gene TRBJ1-2; 7 nucleotides match TRBD1. The CDR3 length is 11 residues. The junction had 7 bases not matched to a gene; V was cut back by 10 bases and J by 8 bases. Germline V gene sequence: CDR1 MNHEY, CDR2 SVGAGI. Here the CDR3 DNA reads TGTGCCACAATCTACAGGGGCGGCTACACCTTC. It encodes CATIYRGGYTF.